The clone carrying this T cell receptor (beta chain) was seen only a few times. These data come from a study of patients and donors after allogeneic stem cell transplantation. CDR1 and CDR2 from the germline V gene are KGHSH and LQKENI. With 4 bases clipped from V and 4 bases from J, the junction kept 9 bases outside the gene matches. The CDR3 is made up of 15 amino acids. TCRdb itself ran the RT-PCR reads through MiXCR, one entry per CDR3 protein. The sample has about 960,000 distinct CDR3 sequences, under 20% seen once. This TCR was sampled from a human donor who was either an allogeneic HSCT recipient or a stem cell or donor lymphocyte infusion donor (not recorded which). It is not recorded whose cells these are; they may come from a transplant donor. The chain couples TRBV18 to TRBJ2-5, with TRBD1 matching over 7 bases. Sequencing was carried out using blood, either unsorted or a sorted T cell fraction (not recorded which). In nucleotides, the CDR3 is TGTGCCAGCTCACTCCGGGACAGACTCGGAGAGACCCAGTACTTC. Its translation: CASSLRDRLGETQYF. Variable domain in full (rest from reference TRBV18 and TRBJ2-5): NAGVMQNPRHLVRRRGQEARLRCSPMKGHSHVYWYRQLPEEGLKFMVYLQKENIIDESGMPKERFSAEFPKEGPSILRIQQVVRGDSAAYFCASSLRDRLGETQYFGPGTRLLVL.